This TCR beta chain was sequenced in a study of T-cell reconstitution after alpha-beta-depleted transplantation in children. Germline-derived CDR1 and CDR2 are SNHLY and FYNNEI. The CDR3 is made up of 12 amino acids. The J segment lost 8 bases and the V segment lost 8 bases, leaving 8 bases of the junction unmatched. The TCRbeta library was prepared with unique molecular identifiers. MiXCR was run by TCRdb on the PCR reads, yielding one entry per CDR3 protein. The table has approximately 250,000 distinct CDR3 sequences, under 30% seen once. The chain is built from TRBV2 and TRBJ1-1; TRBD1 agrees at 7 bases. This receptor was taken from a girl aged 2 to 9 with Fanconi anemia, due to receive a stem cell transplant. Here the sequenced sample was PBMCs, taken before TCRalphabeta/CD19-depleted stem cell transplant. The CDR3 sequence: CASRSLGQEAFF. For the CDR3, the DNA is TGTGCCAGCCGATCGTTGGGACAGGAAGCTTTCTTT. The full variable domain, completed using reference TRBV2 and TRBJ1-1, is EPEVTQTPSHQVTQMGQEVILRCVPISNHLYFYWYRQILGQKVEFLVSFYNNEISEKSEIFDDQFSVERPDGSNFTLKIRSTKLEDSAMYFCASRSLGQEAFFGQGTRLTVV.